Described below is a single T cell receptor beta chain sequence and its context. Its antigen is as yet unknown. This sample is part of a study of shared clonotypes between healthy human individuals. CDR3 length: 14 residues. Per germline, CDR1 SGHTA and CDR2 FQGNSA. V was pared by 3 bases and J by 5 bases, with 3 bases of the junction left unmatched. Profiling relied on immunoSEQ multiplex PCR, and the TCRdb table lists in-frame clones only, not all of them. Among a few million clones, roughly 92% were seen once, and the ten largest hold more than 0.12%. General study findings and limits: Sharing across four donors was seen in 4% to 6.5% of naive CD4 clonotypes.

This TCR derives from a man aged 18 to 35 in good health. Sequenced sample: naive CD4+ T cells sorted from blood. Documented subset: CD45RA+ positively selected. This chain connects TRBV7-2 to TRBJ1-4, with 7 positions matching TRBD1. The CDR3 coding sequence is TGTGCCAGCAGCTTGGCCAGGGGGAATGAAAAACTGTTTTTT. It translates to CASSLARGNEKLFF.